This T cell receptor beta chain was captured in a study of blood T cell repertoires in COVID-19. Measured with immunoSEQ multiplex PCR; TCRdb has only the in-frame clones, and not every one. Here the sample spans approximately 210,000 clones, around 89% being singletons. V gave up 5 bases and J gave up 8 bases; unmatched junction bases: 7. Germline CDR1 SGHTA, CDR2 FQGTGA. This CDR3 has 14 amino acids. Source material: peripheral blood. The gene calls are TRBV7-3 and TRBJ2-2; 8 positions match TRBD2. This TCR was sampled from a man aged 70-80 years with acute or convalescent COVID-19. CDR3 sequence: CASSPGTSIGELFF. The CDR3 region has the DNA TGTGCCAGCAGCCCCGGGACTAGTATTGGGGAGCTGTTTTTT.